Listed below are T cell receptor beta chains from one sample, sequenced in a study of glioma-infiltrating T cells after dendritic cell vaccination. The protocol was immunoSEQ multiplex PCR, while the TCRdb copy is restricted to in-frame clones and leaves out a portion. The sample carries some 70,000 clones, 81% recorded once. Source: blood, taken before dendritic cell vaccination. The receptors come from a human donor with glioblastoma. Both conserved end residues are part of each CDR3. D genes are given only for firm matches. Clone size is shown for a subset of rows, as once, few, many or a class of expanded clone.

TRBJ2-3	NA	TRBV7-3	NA	CASSPQGLSTDTQYF	TGTGCCAGCAGTCCCCAGGGGTTGAGCACAGATACGCAGTATTTT
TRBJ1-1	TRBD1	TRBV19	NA	CASSMGTGWTEAFF	TGTGCCAGTAGTATGGGGACAGGGTGGACTGAAGCTTTCTTT
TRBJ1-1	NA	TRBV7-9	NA	CASSPSGGHDTEAFF	TGTGCCAGCAGCCCTAGCGGGGGGCATGACACTGAAGCTTTCTTT
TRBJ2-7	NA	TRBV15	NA	CATGAVTDEQYF	TGTGCCACCGGGGCCGTAACCGACGAGCAGTACTTC
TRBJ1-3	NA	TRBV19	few	CASTTGGPGSGNTIYF	TGTGCCAGTACCACGGGGGGTCCAGGCTCTGGAAACACCATATATTTT
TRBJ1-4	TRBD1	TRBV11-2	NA	CASSWTGGNEKLFF	TGTGCCAGCAGCTGGACAGGGGGTAATGAAAAACTGTTTTTT
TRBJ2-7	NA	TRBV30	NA	CAWSVGDGYYEQYF	TGTGCCTGGAGTGTAGGCGACGGGTACTACGAGCAGTACTTC
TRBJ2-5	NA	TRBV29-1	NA	CSAYRQRQETQYF	TGCAGCGCTTACCGGCAGCGTCAAGAGACCCAGTACTTC
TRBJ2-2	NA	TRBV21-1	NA	CASSKEVQLAGSPGELFF	TGTGCCAGCAGCAAAGAAGTACAACTAGCGGGGAGTCCCGGGGAGCTGTTTTTT
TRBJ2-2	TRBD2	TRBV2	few	CASGGLAGKTGELFF	TGTGCCAGCGGGGGACTAGCGGGTAAAACCGGGGAGCTGTTTTTT
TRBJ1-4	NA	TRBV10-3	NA	CAISERVRGEKLFF	TGTGCCATCAGTGAGAGAGTTAGAGGCGAAAAACTGTTTTTT
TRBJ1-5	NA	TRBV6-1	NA	CASSEALQAGSNQPQHF	TGTGCCAGCAGTGAAGCGCTTCAGGCTGGTAGCAATCAGCCCCAGCATTTT
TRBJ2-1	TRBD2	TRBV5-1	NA	CASSLELAGGYNEQFF	TGCGCCAGCAGCTTGGAATTAGCGGGCGGATACAATGAGCAGTTCTTC
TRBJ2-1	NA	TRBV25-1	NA	CASRSGENEQFF	TGTGCCAGCAGGTCAGGGGAAAATGAGCAGTTCTTC
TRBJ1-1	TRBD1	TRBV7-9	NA	CASSPGTGTEAFF	TGTGCCAGCAGCCCCGGGACAGGGACTGAAGCTTTCTTT
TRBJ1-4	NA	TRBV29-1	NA	CSVDTGEKLFF	TGCAGCGTTGATACGGGTGAAAAACTGTTTTTT
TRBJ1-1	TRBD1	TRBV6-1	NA	CASSWDRGNTEAFF	TGTGCCAGCAGTTGGGACAGGGGTAACACTGAAGCTTTCTTT
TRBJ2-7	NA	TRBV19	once	CASSSLPRDEQYF	TGTGCCAGCTCCTCCCTCCCGCGGGACGAGCAGTACTTC
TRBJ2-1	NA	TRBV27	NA	CASRRGDNEQFF	TGTGCCTCCAGGCGGGGCGACAATGAGCAGTTCTTC
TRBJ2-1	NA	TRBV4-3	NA	CASSQARESSEQFF	TGCGCCAGCAGCCAAGCCCGGGAGAGCAGTGAGCAGTTCTTC
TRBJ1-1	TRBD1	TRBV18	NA	CASSPGTARNTEAFF	TGTGCCAGCTCACCCGGGACAGCAAGGAACACTGAAGCTTTCTTT
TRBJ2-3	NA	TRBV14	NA	CASSPPVTDTQYF	TGTGCCAGCAGCCCCCCCGTCACAGATACGCAGTATTTT
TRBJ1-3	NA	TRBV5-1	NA	CASSLDSGVGVGAGNTIYF	TGCGCCAGCAGCTTGGATTCGGGCGTAGGGGTAGGAGCTGGAAACACCATATATTTT
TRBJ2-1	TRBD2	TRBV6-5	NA	CASSLIAGGRGEQFF	TGTGCCAGCAGCCTAATAGCGGGGGGGCGGGGTGAGCAGTTCTTC
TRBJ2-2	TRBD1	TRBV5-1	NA	CASSIRTGEPGELFF	TGCGCCAGCAGTATAAGGACAGGGGAACCCGGGGAGCTGTTTTTT
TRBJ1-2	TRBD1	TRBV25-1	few	CASSDPGTAIAETF	TGTGCCAGCAGTGACCCCGGGACAGCAATAGCGGAAACCTTC
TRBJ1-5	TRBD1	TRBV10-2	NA	CASKGTGDLSQPQHF	TGCGCCAGCAAAGGGACAGGGGATCTTAGTCAGCCCCAGCATTTT
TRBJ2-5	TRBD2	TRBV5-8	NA	CASSPSQERGGAGETQYF	TGTGCCAGCAGCCCAAGTCAGGAGCGGGGAGGAGCGGGAGAGACCCAGTACTTC
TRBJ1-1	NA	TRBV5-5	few	CASSRDRDRGEAFF	TGTGCCAGCAGCCGCGACCGGGATCGTGGTGAAGCTTTCTTT
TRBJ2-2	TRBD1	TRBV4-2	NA	CASSQRTGPTGELFF	TGTGCCAGCAGCCAAAGGACAGGACCCACCGGGGAGCTGTTTTTT
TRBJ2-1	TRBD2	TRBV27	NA	CASSYDGGSYNEQFF	TGTGCCAGCAGTTACGACGGGGGGTCCTACAATGAGCAGTTCTTC
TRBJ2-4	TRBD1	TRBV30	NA	CAWSLRYEGQENIQYF	TGTGCCTGGAGTTTAAGGTATGAGGGACAGGAAAACATTCAGTACTTC
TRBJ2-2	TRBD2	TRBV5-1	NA	CASSLTSGNTGELFF	TGCGCCAGCAGCCTCACTAGCGGGAACACCGGGGAGCTGTTTTTT
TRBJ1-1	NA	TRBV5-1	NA	CASRVEATMNTEAFF	TGCGCCAGCAGAGTGGAGGCTACCATGAACACTGAAGCTTTCTTT
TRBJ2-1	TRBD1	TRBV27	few	CASSFVDRGLNEQFF	TGTGCCAGCAGTTTTGTGGACAGGGGACTAAATGAGCAGTTCTTC
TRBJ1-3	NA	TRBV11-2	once	CASSLRQESSGNTIYF	TGTGCCAGCAGCTTAAGGCAGGAAAGCTCTGGAAACACCATATATTTT
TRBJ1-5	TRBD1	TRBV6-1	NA	CASSDERDRGGQPQHF	TGTGCCAGCAGTGACGAACGGGACAGGGGAGGACAGCCCCAGCATTTT
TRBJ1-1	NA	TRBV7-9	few	CASSSNPGRSTEAFF	TGTGCCAGCAGCTCAAACCCGGGGAGATCCACTGAAGCTTTCTTT
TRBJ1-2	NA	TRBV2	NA	CASSGTIDGYTF	TGTGCCAGCTCCGGGACAATCGATGGCTACACCTTC
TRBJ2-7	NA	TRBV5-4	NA	CASSLAKGPLGVYEQYF	TGTGCCAGCAGCTTGGCCAAGGGCCCTCTAGGGGTCTACGAGCAGTACTTC
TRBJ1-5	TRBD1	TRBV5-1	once	CASRTGDNQPQHF	TGCGCCAGCCGGACAGGTGACAATCAGCCCCAGCATTTT
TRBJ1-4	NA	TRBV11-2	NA	CASSKGPGREKLFF	TGTGCCAGCAGCAAGGGGCCGGGTAGGGAAAAACTGTTTTTT
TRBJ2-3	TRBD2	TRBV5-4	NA	CASSLTGGADTQYF	TGTGCCAGCAGCTTGACCGGGGGGGCTGATACGCAGTATTTT
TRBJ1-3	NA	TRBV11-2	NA	CASSLRAGSSSGNTIYF	TGTGCCAGCAGCTTAAGGGCAGGGTCCAGCTCTGGAAACACCATATATTTT
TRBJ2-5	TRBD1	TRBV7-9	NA	CASSGGQGKETQYF	TGTGCCAGCAGCGGAGGACAGGGAAAAGAGACCCAGTACTTC
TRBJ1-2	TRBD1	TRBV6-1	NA	CASSEIPGQGDGYTF	TGTGCCAGCAGTGAGATACCGGGACAGGGAGACGGCTACACCTTC
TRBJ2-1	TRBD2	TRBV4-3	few	CASSHLAGDYNEQFF	TGCGCCAGCAGTCACCTAGCGGGGGACTACAATGAGCAGTTCTTC
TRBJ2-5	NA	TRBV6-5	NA	CASSYSPGVGETQYF	TGTGCCAGCAGTTACTCACCGGGGGTGGGGGAGACCCAGTACTTC
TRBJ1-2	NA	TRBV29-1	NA	CSVAREVEGYTF	TGCAGCGTCGCTCGGGAGGTGGAGGGCTACACCTTC
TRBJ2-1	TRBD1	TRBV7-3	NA	CASSSSGTGYDEQFF	TGTGCCAGCAGCTCCTCCGGGACAGGGTATGATGAGCAGTTCTTC
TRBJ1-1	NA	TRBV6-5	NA	CASSYNRETEAFF	TGTGCCAGCAGTTATAACAGGGAGACTGAAGCTTTCTTT
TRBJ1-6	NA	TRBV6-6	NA	CASRTTGFDSPLHF	TGTGCCAGCAGAACCACAGGGTTTGACTCACCCCTCCACTTT
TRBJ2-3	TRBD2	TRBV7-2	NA	CASSLSGGAGTQYF	TGTGCCAGCAGCTTGAGCGGGGGGGCTGGTACGCAGTATTTT
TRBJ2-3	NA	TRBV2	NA	CASSTLDGAGADTQYF	TGTGCCAGCAGTACTCTCGACGGGGCAGGGGCAGATACGCAGTATTTT
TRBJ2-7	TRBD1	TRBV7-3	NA	CASSLTLAGGTGEQYF	TGTGCCAGCAGCTTAACTTTGGCAGGGGGAACTGGGGAGCAGTACTTC
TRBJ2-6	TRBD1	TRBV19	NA	CASSIRGQDSGANVLTF	TGTGCCAGTAGTATTAGGGGACAGGACTCCGGGGCCAACGTCCTGACTTTC